This T cell receptor beta chain was identified during a study of blood T cell repertoires in COVID-19 (dated by TCRdb to 2018 to 2021). Turning to the overall study: Collaborator samples came from the United States, Italy and Spain and covered acute and convalescent phases of COVID-19. The prospective study material was composed of cDNA or gDNA derived from T cells, B-cell-depleted T cells, or PBMCs. Deeply sampled blood TCRbeta repertoires from subjects exposed to, actively infected with, or recovered from COVID-19 were included in the dataset. The repertoires were released in a freely available public database intended as a resource for research on the immune response to SARS-CoV-2. Samples were obtained from the ongoing ImmuneRACE study (first 160 participants) and from some 1,300 subjects provided by 6 global collaborators. Nearly every sample came with metadata listing a de-identified subject ID, COVID-19 status, age in years and sex. HLA class I and class II types, where available, came from metadata supplied by the sample provider rather than from assay-based typing. Overall study results and their limits: The quantity of clinical and demographic metadata differed by source and by participant and was supplied without curation.

As for this clone: Its binding antigen is unknown. No qualities accompany the bases; no much larger clone lies one base away.

The germline V gene yields MNHNS for CDR1 and SASEGT for CDR2. Including the terminal cysteine and phenylalanine, the CDR3 comprises 16 residues. Solely the CDR3 DNA is kept, with 48 bases framed from the first base. Ends trimmed: V by 4 bases, J by 1 base; bases unmatched to a gene: 4. The immunoSEQ Assay, a bias-controlled multiplex PCR, was used to amplify TCRbeta CDR3 regions from genomic DNA. Under the source paper's analysis protocol: Within the assay, amplification of reference gene primers was used to estimate how many nucleated cells each sample contained. To quantify the absolute abundance of each unique TCRbeta CDR3 rearrangement, sequence reads were collapsed and filtered. Productive Simpson clonality was computed per sample as the square root of Simpson's diversity index over productive rearrangements. TCRdb took over this immuneACCESS table, retaining in-frame rearrangements with V and J assigned. Such tables are incomplete; in checked studies, under half of the missing clones stem from an unresolved V gene, and the remainder is unexplained. That table furnishes V, J and clone size, whereas the DNA furnished D and trimming. The sample records roughly 180,000 clones, about 80% of which are singletons. Clones ranked in the top ten supply around 6.8% of the sample.

Whole blood was collected in K2EDTA tubes by collaborating institutions according to the institutions' own protocols. Collaborator samples were shipped for TCRbeta analysis as frozen whole blood, isolated PBMCs, or DNA extracted from either sample type. This sequence was found in a human donor in a cohort sampled during active COVID-19. Here the chain combines TRBV6-1 and TRBJ2-3, with TRBD2 matching 11 junction bases. Sample: peripheral blood. The CDR3: CASSATLAGGTDTQYF. The DNA sequence is given as TGTGCCAGCAGTGCCACACTAGCGGGAGGCACAGATACGCAGTATTTT.